Listed here are 6 T cell receptor beta chains from one sample, sequenced in a study of T cells after yellow fever vaccination. Using its own MiXCR run on the 5' RACE reads, TCRdb lists one record per CDR3 protein. The sample lists about 170,000 distinct CDR3 sequences, about 6% occurring once. Sequences were derived from CD4+ T cells sorted from PBMCs, sampled on the day of the first yellow fever vaccination. Receptors were obtained from a man aged 18 to 30 who received the YFV17D yellow fever vaccine.

This clonotype has a count of ten or more. The CDR3 region is CASSQDGTSGGSYTGELFF. CDR3 nucleotides: TGCGCCAGCAGCCAAGATGGGACTAGCGGGGGGTCCTATACCGGGGAGCTGTTTTTT. This rearrangement joins TRBV4-3 to TRBJ2-2; 15 bases line up with TRBD2. Germline CDR1 LGHNA, CDR2 YSLEER. The CDR3 is 19 residues long. J was trimmed by 5 bases and V by 0 bases; bases with no gene match: 7.

At least ten counts were recorded for this clonotype. The chain is built from TRBV7-6 and TRBJ2-3; 8 positions match TRBD2. The J segment lost 7 bases and the V segment lost 2 bases, leaving 17 bases of the junction unmatched. The CDR3 is 18 amino acids. CDR1 is SGHVS and CDR2 is FNYEAQ in the germline V gene. CDR3 nucleotides: TGTGCCAGCAGCTTAACCCTACGGGGGACTAGGGGGACGTATACGCAGTATTTT. It is translated as CASSLTLRGTRGTYTQYF.

This clonotype was found many times. This chain connects TRBV30 to TRBJ1-5, with unresolved D. Germline assignment: CDR1 GTSNPN and CDR2 SVGIG (reference sequence). The CDR3 extends over 13 amino acids. Trimming removed 0 bases at V and 5 bases at J, with 8 bases between. CDR3 nucleotides: TGTGCCTGGAGTGTAGGGTGGGATCAGCCCCAGCATTTT. This codes for CAWSVGWDQPQHF.

The J gene is TRBJ2-2, the V gene TRBV7-2, with a weak D call TRBD1 (6 bases). This CDR3 comprises 15 residues. Between the trimmed V and J ends, which lost 5 bases and 3 bases, there was a span of 13 bases. CDR1 and CDR2 from the germline V gene are SGHTA and FQGNSA. The CDR3 DNA reads as TGTGCCAGCAGCCTAAAACAGGGATACACCGGGGAGCTGTTTTTT. This translates into CASSLKQGYTGELFF.

This clonotype was found many times. J is TRBJ2-3 and V is TRBV28; TRBD2 aligns across 13 bases. Losses at the gene ends were 5 bases for V and 7 bases for J; bases not matched to a gene: 9. This CDR3 contains 16 residues. The germline V gene has CDR1 MDHEN and CDR2 SYDVKM. CDR3 sequence reads: CASSLRTSGGRNTQYF. CDR3 nucleotide sequence: TGTGCCAGCAGTCTCCGGACTAGCGGGGGAAGGAATACGCAGTATTTT.

This clonotype has just a few counts. The genes are TRBV6-5 and TRBJ1-4, with D perhaps matching TRBD1 (5 bases). CDR1 and CDR2 from the germline V gene are MNHEY and SVGAGI. This CDR3 contains 16 residues. V was shortened by 2 bases and J by 8 bases, with 18 bases between the two germline ends. The CDR3: CASSYAQSSRGEKLFF. CDR3 nucleotides: TGTGCCAGCAGTTACGCACAATCGTCACGGGGCGAAAAACTGTTTTTT.